The 9 T cell receptor beta chains reported below all come from one sample, sequenced in a study of cytomegalovirus exposure and HLA in healthy donors. In the PCR, 60 Vbeta and 13 Jbeta primers were used. The method was immunoSEQ multiplex PCR; TCRdb's version includes in-frame clones alone and lacks a portion of them. The table shows 100,000 to 150,000 clones, with approximately 80% occurring only once. Sequences were obtained from PBMCs. The receptors derive from a man in his fifties or sixties in good health and CMV-seronegative.

CDR3 sequence reads: CASSYNAGPRNEQFF. The CDR3 DNA sequence: TGCGCCAGCAGCTACAACGCGGGGCCGAGGAATGAGCAGTTCTTC. The gene calls are TRBV5-1 and TRBJ2-1; possible D gene TRBD2, 6 bases. Germline V CDR1 and CDR2: SGHRS, YFSETQ. V was pared by 3 bases and J by 7 bases, with 17 bases between. The CDR3 has 15 amino acids.

A few counts support this clone. The V and J genes are TRBV11-2 and TRBJ1-1; D gene uncertain. The length of the CDR3 is 13 residues. Germline V CDR1 and CDR2: SGHAT, FQNNGV. V was trimmed by 0 bases and J by 3 bases, leaving 5 bases between them. For the CDR3, the DNA is TGTGCCAGCAGCTTAGAACGGGACACTGAAGCTTTCTTT. It encodes CASSLERDTEAFF.

There are a few counts of this clone. The chain uses TRBV2 and TRBJ1-2; perhaps TRBD1 as D (5 bases). Germline V gene sequence: CDR1 SNHLY, CDR2 FYNNEI. CDR3 size: 12 residues. V lost 6 bases and J lost 3, with 8 bases in between. Here the CDR3 DNA reads TGTGCCAGCAGAGACAGCTACTATGGCTACACCTTC. Residues: CASRDSYYGYTF.

This clone was recorded once. This chain joins TRBV5-1 and TRBJ2-3, with D maybe TRBD2 (6 bases). The CDR3 has 13 residues. Germline-derived CDR1 and CDR2 are SGHRS and YFSETQ. V shed 2 bases and J shed 4 bases, with 8 bases lying between them. DNA for the CDR3: TGCGCCAGCAGCTTTGGCGGGGCAGATACGCAGTATTTT. It codes for CASSFGGADTQYF. The whole variable domain, remainder taken from reference TRBV5-1 and TRBJ2-3, is KAGVTQTPRYLIKTRGQQVTLSCSPISGHRSVSWYQQTPGQGLQFLFEYFSETQRNKGNFPGRFSGRQFSNSRSEMNVSTLELGDSALYLCASSFGGADTQYFGPGTRLTVL.

V usage is TRBV4-1 and J usage is TRBJ1-4; no reliable D call. CDR1 is MGHRA, CDR2 YSYEKL, per germline. The CDR3 covers 15 residues. The ends were cut back, 0 bases at V and 7 bases at J, with 12 bases in the middle. CDR3 residues: CASSQDDGEGEKLFF. For the CDR3, the DNA is TGCGCCAGCAGCCAAGATGACGGGGAGGGTGAAAAACTGTTTTTT.

V usage is TRBV14 and J usage is TRBJ2-6; a possible D gene is TRBD2 (5 bases). V was pared by 1 base and J by 0 bases, with 7 bases between. Germline CDR1 reads SGHDN; CDR2 reads FVKESK. This CDR3 is built from 16 residues. CDR3 nucleotides: TGTGCCAGCAGCCAAGCGGGGTTCTCTGGGGCCAACGTCCTGACTTTC. It specifies CASSQAGFSGANVLTF.

The chain has TRBV6-5 and TRBJ2-5; 8 bases are a match to TRBD1. Germline trimming cut 6 bases from V and 7 bases from J; bases unmatched to any gene: 13. The CDR3 consists of 15 residues. Germline CDR1 is MNHEY and CDR2 is SVGAGI. The CDR3 DNA sequence: TGTGCCAGCAGATCCGACAGGGGTTGGTTAGGGACCCAGTACTTC. This translates into CASRSDRGWLGTQYF.

This clone is a singleton in its sample. CDR3 sequence: CASSQRGSFTDTQYF. The CDR3 nucleotides read TGTGCCAGCAGTCAGCGGGGGAGCTTCACAGATACGCAGTATTTT. The chain joins TRBV2 to TRBJ2-3; 8 bases agree with TRBD2. The CDR3 sequence is 15 residues long. Germline V gene lookup returns CDR1 SNHLY and CDR2 FYNNEI. With V trimmed by 5 bases and J by 2 bases, 6 bases remained unmatched.

The chain uses TRBV11-2 and TRBJ1-6, with 7 bases that match TRBD1. Germline V lookup: CDR1 SGHAT, CDR2 FQNNGV. This CDR3 region has 17 residues. V trimming: 5 bases; J trimming: 10 bases; junction bases outside the gene matches: 17. CDR3 sequence (DNA): TGTGCCAGCAGCCCCCGACAGGGTAGGGGGAGGCGGTCACCCCTCCACTTT. This sequence encodes CASSPRQGRGRRSPLHF.